These 17 T cell receptor beta chains were sequenced from one sample in a study of OX40 agonist ivuxolimab in advanced cancers. The method was immunoSEQ multiplex PCR; TCRdb's version includes in-frame clones alone and lacks a portion of them. The sample yields roughly 130,000 clones, over 85% seen once. Sequenced material: CD4+ or CD8+ T cells sorted from blood, taken in a trial of the OX40 agonist ivuxolimab. The receptors were sampled from an adult with an advanced solid tumor such as melanoma, head and neck, liver or kidney cancer.

This chain connects TRBV5-4 to TRBJ2-4; perhaps TRBD2 as D (7 bases). The V end lost 0 bases, the J end lost 5 bases, and 15 bases lay between the germline ends. Germline V lookup: CDR1 SGHNT, CDR2 YYREEE (reference sequence). This CDR3 contains 16 residues. This chain's CDR3 is CASSLEGGRAENIQYF. CDR3 nucleotides: TGTGCCAGCAGCTTGGAGGGGGGGAGGGCGGAAAACATTCAGTACTTC. Combining the CDR3 with reference TRBV5-4 and TRBJ2-4 gives the whole variable domain ETGVTQSPTHLIKTRGQQVTLRCSSQSGHNTVSWYQQALGQGPQFIFQYYREEENGRGNFPPRFSGLQFPNYSSELNVNALELDDSALYLCASSLEGGRAENIQYFGAGTRLSVL.

The chain recombines TRBV5-5 with TRBJ1-5; no reliable D call. V was trimmed by 3 bases and J by 4 bases, leaving 11 bases between them. This CDR3 has 14 amino acids. The germline V gene has CDR1 SGHKS and CDR2 YYEKEE (reference sequence). CDR3 coding DNA: TGTGCCAGCAGCTGGCGCCGGGGTAATCAGCCCCAGCATTTT. Amino acids: CASSWRRGNQPQHF.

This clone has only one observation. The V call is TRBV2, the J call TRBJ1-3; 8 bases map to TRBD1. The ends lost 5 bases at V and 3 bases at J; junction bases unmatched: 6. The CDR3 is 15 amino acids. Looked up from germline, CDR1 is SNHLY and CDR2 is FYNNEI. CDR3 sequence reads: CASSPQGAGGNTIYF. CDR3 DNA: TGTGCCAGCAGTCCTCAGGGGGCAGGTGGAAACACCATATATTTT.

J is TRBJ2-5 and V is TRBV7-2; D could derive from TRBD1 or TRBD2 (5 bases each). Trimming stripped 5 bases from V and 5 bases from J, with 18 bases between. CDR3 length: 15 residues. CDR1 SGHTA and CDR2 FQGNSA come from the germline V gene. CDR3 sequence (DNA): TGTGCCAGCAGCCACGATCCGGGACGTTCGGAGACCCAGTACTTC. Translating gives CASSHDPGRSETQYF.

V gene TRBV6-4 combines with J gene TRBJ2-3; 8 positions agree with TRBD2. Germline CDR1 is MRHNA and CDR2 is SNTAGT. This CDR3 is 16 amino acids long. The trim removed 3 bases at V and 0 bases at J, leaving 5 bases unmatched. DNA of the CDR3: TGTGCCAGCAGTGAGCTAGCGGGCCATAGCACAGATACGCAGTATTTT. Translating gives CASSELAGHSTDTQYF.

The CDR3, as DNA: TGTGCCAGCAGTTTGGACAGGGATAATGAAAAACTGTTTTTT. Protein product: CASSLDRDNEKLFF. J is TRBJ1-4 and V is TRBV2; 8 bases line up with TRBD1. CDR3 length equals 14 residues. V lost 5 bases to trimming and J lost 4 bases; unmatched junction nucleotides: 3. Germline values: CDR1 SNHLY, CDR2 FYNNEI.

This chain joins TRBV27 and TRBJ1-4; the D is unclear. The V and J ends lost 0 bases and 11 bases respectively, with 13 bases between them. The CDR3 consists of 14 residues. Germline CDR1 reads MNHEY; CDR2 reads SMNVEV (reference sequence). CDR3 protein: CASSLSRPRDKLFF. CDR3 coding DNA: TGTGCCAGCAGTTTATCGCGACCGAGAGACAAACTGTTTTTT.

The chain joins TRBV25-1 to TRBJ1-1; D not certain. Germline CDR1 and CDR2: MGHDK and SYGVNS. The CDR3 sequence is 14 residues long. Between the trimmed V and J ends, which lost 3 bases and 0 bases, there was a span of 8 bases. The chain's CDR3 is CASSDYGMNTEAFF. Written as DNA, the CDR3 is TGTGCCAGCAGTGATTACGGCATGAACACTGAAGCTTTCTTT.

The table lists this clone with a count of one. The chain joins TRBV29-1 to TRBJ2-7, with 8 bases identical to TRBD1. V shed 4 bases and J 3 bases; nucleotides not matched to a gene: 8. Germline CDR1 SQVTM, CDR2 ANQGSEA. This CDR3 is 14 amino acids long. The CDR3 sequence is CSVVDPTGVYEQYF. The CDR3 DNA is TGCAGCGTTGTGGATCCGACAGGGGTCTACGAGCAGTACTTC.

This rearrangement joins TRBV5-1 to TRBJ2-2; 11 bases line up with TRBD1. The CDR3 totals 16 residues. Germline trimming cut 4 bases from V and 7 bases from J; bases unmatched to any gene: 9. Per the germline V gene, CDR1 is SGHRS and CDR2 is YFSETQ. CDR3 residues: CASSPTGTGGHGELFF. For the CDR3, the DNA is TGCGCCAGCAGCCCTACCGGGACAGGGGGGCACGGGGAGCTGTTTTTT.

The chain uses TRBV18 and TRBJ2-2; 9 nucleotides line up with TRBD2. Germline CDR1 is KGHSH and CDR2 is LQKENI. This CDR3 has 17 amino acids. J was trimmed by 5 bases and V by 2 bases; bases with no gene match: 9. The CDR3 protein is CASSPYGGGAPTGELFF. DNA of the CDR3: TGTGCCAGCTCACCATATGGCGGGGGGGCACCGACCGGGGAGCTGTTTTTT.

V and J are TRBV28 and TRBJ1-4, with TRBD1 as a possible D gene (5 bases). CDR3 length: 13 residues. Germline lookup yields CDR1 MDHEN and CDR2 SYDVKM. V was clipped by 1 base and J by 12 bases, with 12 bases between them. The CDR3 bases are TGTGCCAGCAGTTTATCCCGCAGGGTGGAACTGTTTTTT. Protein product: CASSLSRRVELFF.

The chain recombines TRBV7-9 with TRBJ2-4, with 8 bases matching TRBD2. This CDR3 has 14 amino acids. CDR1 and CDR2 (germline): SEHNR, FQNEAQ (reference sequence). After removal of 4 bases from V and 6 bases from J, the junction contained 5 bases not matched to a gene. CDR3 amino acids: CASSSYGGVNIQYF. CDR3 bases: TGTGCCAGCAGCTCTTACGGGGGGGTAAACATTCAGTACTTC.

This chain links TRBV11-2 with TRBJ1-1; 11 positions agree with TRBD1. The CDR3 loop spans 15 amino acids. Losses at the gene ends were 1 base for V and 6 bases for J; bases not matched to a gene: 4. CDR1 and CDR2 from the germline V gene are SGHAT and FQNNGV. CDR3 residues: CASSLAPGQGAEAFF. The CDR3 coding sequence is TGTGCCAGCAGCTTAGCCCCGGGACAGGGGGCTGAAGCTTTCTTT.

The J gene is TRBJ1-4, the V gene TRBV25-1, with D unclear. The CDR3 length is 15 residues. V lost 1 base to trimming and J lost 3 bases, with 9 bases between them. From germline, CDR1 is MGHDK and CDR2 SYGVNS. DNA for the CDR3: TGTGCCAGCAGTGAATGGGTTCTCGCTAATGAAAAACTGTTTTTT. Its translation: CASSEWVLANEKLFF.

V gene TRBV2 combines with J gene TRBJ1-4, with a tentative D call TRBD1 (5 bases). Between the trimmed V and J ends, which lost 1 base and 1 base, there was a span of 7 bases. Germline loops: CDR1 SNHLY, CDR2 FYNNEI. The CDR3 is 15 amino acids. CDR3 residues: CASSEGQGTNEKLFF. The CDR3 DNA sequence: TGTGCCAGCAGTGAAGGGCAGGGAACTAATGAAAAACTGTTTTTT.

The genes are TRBV4-2 and TRBJ2-1; D is perhaps TRBD2 (6 bases). The CDR3 totals 16 residues. The germline CDR1 and CDR2 sequences are LGHNA and YNFKEQ. V was cut by 4 bases and J by 0 bases, with 13 bases left in between. For the CDR3, the DNA is TGTGCCAGCAGCCTAGAGGCCGGGAGCTCCTACAATGAGCAGTTCTTC. Translated: CASSLEAGSSYNEQFF.